This T cell receptor (beta chain) was recorded in a study of OX40 agonist ivuxolimab in advanced cancers. Study in general: Patients received the agonistic anti-OX40 (CD134) antibody ivuxolimab. Patients in the trial were receiving intravenous ivuxolimab every 2 weeks, at doses of 0.01 to 10 mg/kg. Prior anti-PD-1, anti-PD-L1 or anti-CTLA-4 therapy was allowed; approximately 41% had some.

Sequenced by immunoSEQ multiplex PCR; TCRdb stores in-frame clones only, minus some. Among tens of thousands of clones listed, about four fifths were seen once. CDR1 is SGHNT, CDR2 YYREEE, per germline (reference sequence). This CDR3 is built from 14 residues. The V gene lost 0 bases and the J gene lost 8 bases, with 14 bases spanning the gap. The sequence was obtained from an adult with an advanced solid tumor such as melanoma, head and neck, liver or kidney cancer. The specimen was CD4+ or CD8+ T cells sorted from blood, collected in a trial of the OX40 agonist ivuxolimab. The chain links TRBV5-4 to TRBJ1-2; D is possibly TRBD1 (5 bases). Here the CDR3 reads CASSLAREAGGYTF. In nucleotides, the CDR3 is TGTGCCAGCAGCTTGGCTAGGGAAGCAGGGGGCTACACCTTC.